This T cell receptor (beta chain) comes out of a study of vaccination effects on CD4 cells after COVID-19. Study-wide background: All study participants received two doses of BNT162b2 or mRNA-1273 vaccine. Points from the study as a whole: Only 1 of 255 vaccine-induced clones from healthy vaccinees cross-reacted with common cold coronaviruses.

This clone was counted once. Its specificity is not known. TCRdb keeps only in-frame clones here, not all; method: immunoSEQ multiplex PCR. The sample has fewer than 40,000 clones, 70% seen once; the top ten hold about 4%. Germline-derived CDR1 and CDR2 are LGHDT and YNNKEL (reference sequence). V lost 1 base and J 8 bases, leaving 11 bases between the germline ends. The CDR3 has 13 residues. With about ten days of culture completed, CD4+ T cells were isolated. The TCR sequence derives from a human donor who received a COVID-19 vaccine. This chain uses TRBV3-1 (or the pseudogene TRBV3-2) with TRBJ1-2; D is possibly TRBD1 (5 bases). Material: CD4+ T cells from PBMCs cultured without peptide, obtained before COVID-19 vaccination. Here the CDR3 reads CASSQARGWGYTF. CDR3 nucleotides: TGTGCCAGCAGCCAAGCCCGGGGGTGGGGCTACACCTTC.